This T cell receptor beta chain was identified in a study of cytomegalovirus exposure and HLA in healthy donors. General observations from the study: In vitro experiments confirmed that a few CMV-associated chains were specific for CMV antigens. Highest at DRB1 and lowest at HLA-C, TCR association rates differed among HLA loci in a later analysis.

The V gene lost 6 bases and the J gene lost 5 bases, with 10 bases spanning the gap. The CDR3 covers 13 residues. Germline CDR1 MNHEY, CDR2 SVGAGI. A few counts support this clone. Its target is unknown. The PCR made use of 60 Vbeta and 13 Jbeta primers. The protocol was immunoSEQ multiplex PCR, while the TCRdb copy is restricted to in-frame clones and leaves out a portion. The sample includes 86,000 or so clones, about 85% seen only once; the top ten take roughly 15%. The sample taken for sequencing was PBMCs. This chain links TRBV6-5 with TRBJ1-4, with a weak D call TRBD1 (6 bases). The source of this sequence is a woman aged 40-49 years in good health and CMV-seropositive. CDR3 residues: CASRSGTNEKLFF. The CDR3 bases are TGTGCCAGCAGGTCCGGGACAAATGAAAAACTGTTTTTT.